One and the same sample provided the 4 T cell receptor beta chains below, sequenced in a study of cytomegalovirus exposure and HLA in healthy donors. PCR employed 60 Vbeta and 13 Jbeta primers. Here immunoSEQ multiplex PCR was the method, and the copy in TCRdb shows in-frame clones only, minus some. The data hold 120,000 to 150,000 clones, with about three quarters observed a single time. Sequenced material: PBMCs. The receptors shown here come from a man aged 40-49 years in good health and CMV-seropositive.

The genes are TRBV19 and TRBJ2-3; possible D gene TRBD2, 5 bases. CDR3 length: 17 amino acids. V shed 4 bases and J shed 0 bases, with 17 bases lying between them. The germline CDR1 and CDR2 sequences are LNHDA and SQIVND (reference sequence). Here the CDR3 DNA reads TGTGCCAGTAGTACCTCCGGACTCCTAACTAGCACAGATACGCAGTATTTT. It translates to CASSTSGLLTSTDTQYF.

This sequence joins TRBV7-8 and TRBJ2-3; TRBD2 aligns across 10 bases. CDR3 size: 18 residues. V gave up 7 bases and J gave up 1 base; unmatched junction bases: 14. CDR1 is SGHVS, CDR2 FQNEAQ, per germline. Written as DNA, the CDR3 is TGTGCCAGCAACGAACCCGCTAGCGGGAGAGGGGGCACAGATACGCAGTATTTT. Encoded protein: CASNEPASGRGGTDTQYF.

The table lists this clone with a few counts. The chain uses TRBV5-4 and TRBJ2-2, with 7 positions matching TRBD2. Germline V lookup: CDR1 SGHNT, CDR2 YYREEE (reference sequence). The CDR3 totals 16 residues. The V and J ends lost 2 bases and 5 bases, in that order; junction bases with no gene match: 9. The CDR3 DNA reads TGTGCCAGCAGCTTTCAAGGCGGGAGTAGAACCGGGGAGCTGTTTTTT. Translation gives CASSFQGGSRTGELFF.

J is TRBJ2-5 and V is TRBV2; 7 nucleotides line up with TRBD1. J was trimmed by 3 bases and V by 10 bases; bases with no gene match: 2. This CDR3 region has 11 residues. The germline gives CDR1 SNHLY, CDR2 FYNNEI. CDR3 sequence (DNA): TGTGCCAACGGACAGGAAGAGACCCAGTACTTC. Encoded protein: CANGQEETQYF.